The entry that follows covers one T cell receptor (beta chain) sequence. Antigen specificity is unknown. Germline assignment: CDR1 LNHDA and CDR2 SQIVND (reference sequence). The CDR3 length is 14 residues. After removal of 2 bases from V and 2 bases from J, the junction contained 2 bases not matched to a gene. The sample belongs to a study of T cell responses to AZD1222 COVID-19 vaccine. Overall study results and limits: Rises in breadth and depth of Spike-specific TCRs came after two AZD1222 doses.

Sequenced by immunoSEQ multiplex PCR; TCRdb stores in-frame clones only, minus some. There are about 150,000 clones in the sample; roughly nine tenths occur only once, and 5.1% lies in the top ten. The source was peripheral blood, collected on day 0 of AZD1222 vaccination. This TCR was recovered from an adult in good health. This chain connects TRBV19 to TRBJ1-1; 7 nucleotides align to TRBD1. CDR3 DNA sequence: TGTGCCAGTAGTATATGGGACAGTAACACTGAAGCTTTCTTT. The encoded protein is CASSIWDSNTEAFF.